This entry lists 25 T cell receptor beta chains sequenced from one sample in a study of beta chain features in type 1 diabetes. Expressed TCRB transcripts were sequenced because the entire RNA isolate underwent reverse transcription. Clones were sequenced by immunoSEQ multiplex PCR, and TCRdb holds only the in-frame ones, with some missing. The table records about 280,000 clones, roughly 15% of them present only once. Study outcomes and limitations: Within each of all four CD4+ subsets, Type 1 diabetes patients had TCRB CDR3s that were moderately but significantly shorter.

These receptors' antigens are unknown. Source material: naive CD4+ T cells from blood. Receptors originate from a man younger than 35 with type 1 diabetes.

This clone was counted only a few times. The genes are TRBV9 and TRBJ1-2, with D possibly being TRBD1 (5 bases). Trimming pared 3 bases from V and 1 base from J, leaving 10 bases between. Per the germline V gene, CDR1 is SGDLS and CDR2 is YYNGEE. This CDR3 spans 14 amino acids. The CDR3 coding sequence is TGTGCCAGCAGCGGGAGGGGATTTAACTATGGCTACACCTTC. This gives the protein CASSGRGFNYGYTF.

The rearrangement uses TRBV7-6 and TRBJ2-5; 10 bases align to TRBD1. The CDR3 loop spans 14 amino acids. Trimming cost V 3 bases and J 5 bases; bases outside gene matches: 3. Germline assignment: CDR1 SGHVS and CDR2 FNYEAQ. The CDR3 nucleotides read TGTGCCAGCAGCTTGACAGGGGGCGGGGAGACCCAGTACTTC. Its protein product is CASSLTGGGETQYF.

This clone was detected a few times. The J gene is TRBJ2-1, the V gene TRBV6-5; 14 positions agree with TRBD2. Germline CDR1 reads MNHEY; CDR2 reads SVGAGI. The CDR3 is made up of 15 amino acids. The V gene end was trimmed by 9 bases and the J gene end by 10 bases; junction bases not matched to a gene: 11. DNA for the CDR3: TGTGCCAGTAGAGCCGGGACTAGCGGGAGAGACGAGCAGTTCTTC. This codes for CASRAGTSGRDEQFF.

The chain links TRBV10-3 to TRBJ2-5; a weak D match, TRBD2 (7 bases). The CDR3 spans 13 residues. CDR1 and CDR2 from the germline V gene are ENHRY and SYGVKD. Trimming removed 4 bases from V and 5 bases from J, with 11 bases in between. CDR3 loop: CAISGGGLETQYF. The DNA of the CDR3 is TGTGCCATCAGTGGGGGGGGGCTGGAGACCCAGTACTTC.

This clone occurred a few times. The chain employs TRBV19 and TRBJ2-1, with 7 bases matching TRBD1. This CDR3 has 14 residues. Per the germline V gene, CDR1 is LNHDA and CDR2 is SQIVND (reference sequence). V was pared by 7 bases and J by 4 bases, with 7 bases of the junction left unmatched. The CDR3 sequence: CASTMRGPYNEQFF. The CDR3, as DNA: TGTGCCAGTACCATGAGGGGGCCTTACAATGAGCAGTTCTTC.

V usage is TRBV9 and J usage is TRBJ2-3; D uncertain. The CDR3 spans 12 residues. Germline V gives CDR1 SGDLS, CDR2 YYNGEE. Trimming cost V 3 bases and J 1 base, with 3 bases left between them. Here the CDR3 reads CASSAGTDTQYF. The CDR3 bases are TGTGCCAGCAGCGCCGGCACAGATACGCAGTATTTT.

The chain uses TRBV11-2 and TRBJ2-7, with 12 bases matching TRBD2. The germline gives CDR1 SGHAT, CDR2 FQNNGV. Germline trimming cut 5 bases from V and 4 bases from J; bases unmatched to any gene: 9. This CDR3 has 16 residues. The CDR3 protein is CASSTTGLAGLYEQYF. The CDR3 DNA is TGTGCCAGCAGCACGACCGGACTAGCGGGATTGTACGAGCAGTACTTC.

A few counts support this clone. V gene TRBV6-1 combines with J gene TRBJ2-5; weak D call: TRBD1 (5 bases). This CDR3 contains 13 residues. V was clipped by 6 bases and J by 4 bases, with 12 bases between them. From germline, CDR1 is MNHNS and CDR2 SASEGT. The CDR3 region is CASSFGAGETQYF. In nucleotides, the CDR3 is TGTGCCAGCAGCTTTGGGGCCGGAGAGACCCAGTACTTC.

The sample holds a few counts of this clone. The rearrangement uses TRBV6-6 and TRBJ2-1, with D tentatively TRBD2 (5 bases). The germline V and J ends were trimmed by 5 bases and 5 bases, with 13 bases remaining between them. CDR3 size: 14 residues. Germline-derived CDR1 and CDR2 are MNHNY and SVGAGI (reference sequence). The CDR3 loop reads CASSRYSGDNEQFF. In nucleotides, the CDR3 is TGTGCCAGCAGTCGCTACAGCGGCGACAATGAGCAGTTCTTC.

The V gene is TRBV7-9, the J gene TRBJ2-1, with D hard to call. Germline V lookup: CDR1 SEHNR, CDR2 FQNEAQ (reference sequence). There are 12 residues in the CDR3. Trimming left V 1 base short and J 6 bases short, with 4 bases between. CDR3 residues: CASSLVSNEQFF. CDR3 nucleotides: TGTGCCAGCAGCTTAGTTAGCAATGAGCAGTTCTTC.

This clone came up a few times. The chain combines TRBV7-2 with TRBJ1-2; 8 bases line up with TRBD1. V lost 2 bases, J lost 7 bases, and 3 bases stayed unmatched. Germline V gene data show CDR1 as SGHTA and CDR2 as FQGNSA. The CDR3 is 13 amino acids. For the CDR3, the DNA is TGTGCCAGCAGCTTAAAAGACAGGGGTGGCTACACCTTC. This encodes CASSLKDRGGYTF.

The chain couples TRBV11-1 to TRBJ1-1; D remains ambiguous. CDR1 is SGHAT, CDR2 FQDESV, per germline (reference sequence). The CDR3 contains 15 residues. The V gene lost 2 bases and the J gene lost 4 bases, with 14 bases spanning the gap. The CDR3 spells CASSLLRGRSTEAFF. CDR3 nucleotides: TGTGCCAGCAGCTTACTTCGGGGAAGGAGCACTGAAGCTTTCTTT.

This clone was observed a handful of times. This sequence joins TRBV27 and TRBJ1-1; no clear D gene. From germline, CDR1 is MNHEY and CDR2 SMNVEV (reference sequence). The ends were cut back, 5 bases at V and 4 bases at J, with 17 bases in the middle. CDR3 length: 15 amino acids. The CDR3 nucleotides read TGTGCCAGCAGTCGACCCTCCCCTGGAGGCACTGAAGCTTTCTTT. It translates to CASSRPSPGGTEAFF.

The chain recombines TRBV2 with TRBJ2-5, with 9 bases matching TRBD1. V was clipped by 4 bases and J by 5 bases; unmatched bases: 5. The CDR3 has 14 residues. Germline assignment: CDR1 SNHLY and CDR2 FYNNEI. The CDR3 loop is CASSGDRVSETQYF. CDR3 nucleotide sequence: TGTGCCAGCAGTGGGGACAGGGTGTCGGAGACCCAGTACTTC.

The chain carries TRBV6-5 and TRBJ2-1; D is perhaps TRBD1 (6 bases). Trimming removed 3 bases at V and 8 bases at J, with 14 bases between. This CDR3 comprises 14 residues. Germline CDR1 is MNHEY and CDR2 is SVGAGI. CDR3 in DNA: TGTGCCAGCAGTTATTCTTACAGGGTTGATGAGCAGTTCTTC. Protein: CASSYSYRVDEQFF.

The rearrangement uses TRBV30 and TRBJ2-1, with D possibly TRBD2 on 5 matching bases. Trimming took 5 bases from V and 12 from J, leaving 11 bases between them. Germline CDR1 GTSNPN, CDR2 SVGIG (reference sequence). This CDR3 is 10 amino acids long. This chain's CDR3 is CAWGGLRQFF. The CDR3 coding sequence is TGTGCCTGGGGAGGTTTACGGCAGTTCTTC.

This clone has more than one count but fewer than ten. This sequence joins TRBV7-9 and TRBJ1-2; D is undetermined. Trimming left V 5 bases short and J 8 bases short, with 12 bases between. Germline V gene sequence: CDR1 SEHNR, CDR2 FQNEAQ (reference sequence). The CDR3 is made up of 12 amino acids. Here the CDR3 reads CASSPPQRGYTF. CDR3 in DNA: TGTGCCAGCAGCCCCCCCCAACGGGGCTACACCTTC.

The rearrangement uses TRBV28 and TRBJ2-5, with 7 bases identical to TRBD1. Germline CDR1 and CDR2: MDHEN and SYDVKM. CDR3 length: 13 amino acids. The J segment lost 3 bases and the V segment lost 5 bases, leaving 3 bases of the junction unmatched. This chain's CDR3 is CASSPGQEETQYF. The CDR3, as DNA: TGTGCCAGCAGTCCCGGACAGGAAGAGACCCAGTACTTC. The whole variable domain, remainder taken from reference TRBV28 and TRBJ2-5, is DVKVTQSSRYLVKRTGEKVFLECVQDMDHENMFWYRQDPGLGLRLIYFSYDVKMKEKGDIPEGYSVSREKKERFSLILESASTNQTSMYLCASSPGQEETQYFGPGTRLLVL.

This clone was counted only a few times. This rearrangement joins TRBV2 to TRBJ2-5; TRBD2 aligns across 9 bases. Germline CDR1 SNHLY, CDR2 FYNNEI. Unmatched junction bases numbered 4, after V lost 5 bases and J lost 12 bases. The CDR3 spans 11 residues. CDR3 region: CASSRTSDKYF. The CDR3 bases are TGTGCCAGCAGTCGGACTAGCGACAAGTACTTC. Drawing the rest from reference TRBV2 and TRBJ2-5, the complete variable domain is EPEVTQTPSHQVTQMGQEVILRCVPISNHLYFYWYRQILGQKVEFLVSFYNNEISEKSEIFDDQFSVERPDGSNFTLKIRSTKLEDSAMYFCASSRTSDKYFGPGTRLLVL.

This clone has only a few counts. The chain couples TRBV19 to TRBJ1-1; 8 bases fit TRBD1. CDR1 is LNHDA and CDR2 is SQIVND in the germline V gene (reference sequence). J was trimmed by 4 bases and V by 7 bases; bases with no gene match: 23. This CDR3 comprises 19 residues. CDR3 sequence: CASTQTGGRVSSGTTEAFF. CDR3 DNA sequence: TGTGCCAGTACCCAAACAGGGGGTAGGGTATCATCGGGAACCACTGAAGCTTTCTTT. Variable domain in full (rest from reference TRBV19 and TRBJ1-1): DGGITQSPKYLFRKEGQNVTLSCEQNLNHDAMYWYRQDPGQGLRLIYYSQIVNDFQKGDIAEGYSVSREKKESFPLTVTSAQKNPTAFYLCASTQTGGRVSSGTTEAFFGQGTRLTVV.

The rearrangement uses TRBV30 and TRBJ1-4; D is undetermined. Trimming cost V 4 bases and J 5 bases, with 17 bases left between them. Germline V CDR1 and CDR2: GTSNPN, SVGIG (reference sequence). The CDR3 loop spans 15 amino acids. CDR3 protein: CAWTRSAGINEKLFF. Written as DNA, the CDR3 is TGTGCCTGGACCAGATCTGCCGGGATAAATGAAAAACTGTTTTTT.

The gene calls are TRBV7-8 and TRBJ2-1, with 8 positions matching TRBD2. CDR3 size: 16 residues. From germline, CDR1 is SGHVS and CDR2 FQNEAQ. Trimming cost V 4 bases and J 1 base; bases outside gene matches: 6. CDR3 DNA sequence: TGTGCCAGCAGCTCTATAGCGGGGAAGTCCTACAATGAGCAGTTCTTC. Protein product: CASSSIAGKSYNEQFF.

This clone showed up just a few times. The sample has other DNA sequences that encode this CDR3 too. The chain couples TRBV18 to TRBJ2-5; possible D gene TRBD1, 5 bases. V was clipped by 2 bases and J by 1 base, with 5 bases between them. Germline V gene data show CDR1 as KGHSH and CDR2 as LQKENI. The CDR3 is 13 amino acids. DNA of the CDR3: TGTGCCAGCTCACCAGGGGCCCAAGAGACCCAGTACTTC. Translation: CASSPGAQETQYF.

The chain uses TRBV21-1 and TRBJ1-1. TRBV21-1 is described as a pseudogene. This CDR3 spans 17 amino acids. The CDR3 protein is CASSNVVRETLNTEAFF. In DNA, the CDR3 is TGTGCCAGCAGCAATGTGGTGAGGGAAACCCTGAACACTGAAGCTTTCTTT.

This clone has a handful of counts. The chain's CDR3 is CASSSRRDSDTDTQYF. As DNA, the CDR3 is TGTGCCAGCAGCTCCCGCCGGGACTCTGACACAGATACGCAGTATTTT. This rearrangement joins TRBV7-9 to TRBJ2-3; D might be TRBD2 (6 bases). The CDR3 length is 16 residues. Germline V gene lookup returns CDR1 SEHNR and CDR2 FQNEAQ (reference sequence). V was pared by 4 bases and J by 2 bases, with 16 bases between.